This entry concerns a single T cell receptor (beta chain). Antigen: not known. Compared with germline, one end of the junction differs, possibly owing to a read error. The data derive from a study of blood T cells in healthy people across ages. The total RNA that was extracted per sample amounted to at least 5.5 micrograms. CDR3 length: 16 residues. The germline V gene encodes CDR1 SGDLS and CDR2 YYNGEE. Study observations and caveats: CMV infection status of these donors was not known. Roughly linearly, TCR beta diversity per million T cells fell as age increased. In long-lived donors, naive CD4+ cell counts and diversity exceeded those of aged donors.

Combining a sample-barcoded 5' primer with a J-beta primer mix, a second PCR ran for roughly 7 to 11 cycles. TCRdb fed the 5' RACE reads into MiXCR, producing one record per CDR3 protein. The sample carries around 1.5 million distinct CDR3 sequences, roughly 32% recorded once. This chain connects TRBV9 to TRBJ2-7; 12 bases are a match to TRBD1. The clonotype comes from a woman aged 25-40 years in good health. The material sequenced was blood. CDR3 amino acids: CASSVGGQGAFREQYF. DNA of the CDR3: TGCGCCAGCAGCGTAGGGGGACAGGGGGCTTTTCGGGAGCAGTACTTC.